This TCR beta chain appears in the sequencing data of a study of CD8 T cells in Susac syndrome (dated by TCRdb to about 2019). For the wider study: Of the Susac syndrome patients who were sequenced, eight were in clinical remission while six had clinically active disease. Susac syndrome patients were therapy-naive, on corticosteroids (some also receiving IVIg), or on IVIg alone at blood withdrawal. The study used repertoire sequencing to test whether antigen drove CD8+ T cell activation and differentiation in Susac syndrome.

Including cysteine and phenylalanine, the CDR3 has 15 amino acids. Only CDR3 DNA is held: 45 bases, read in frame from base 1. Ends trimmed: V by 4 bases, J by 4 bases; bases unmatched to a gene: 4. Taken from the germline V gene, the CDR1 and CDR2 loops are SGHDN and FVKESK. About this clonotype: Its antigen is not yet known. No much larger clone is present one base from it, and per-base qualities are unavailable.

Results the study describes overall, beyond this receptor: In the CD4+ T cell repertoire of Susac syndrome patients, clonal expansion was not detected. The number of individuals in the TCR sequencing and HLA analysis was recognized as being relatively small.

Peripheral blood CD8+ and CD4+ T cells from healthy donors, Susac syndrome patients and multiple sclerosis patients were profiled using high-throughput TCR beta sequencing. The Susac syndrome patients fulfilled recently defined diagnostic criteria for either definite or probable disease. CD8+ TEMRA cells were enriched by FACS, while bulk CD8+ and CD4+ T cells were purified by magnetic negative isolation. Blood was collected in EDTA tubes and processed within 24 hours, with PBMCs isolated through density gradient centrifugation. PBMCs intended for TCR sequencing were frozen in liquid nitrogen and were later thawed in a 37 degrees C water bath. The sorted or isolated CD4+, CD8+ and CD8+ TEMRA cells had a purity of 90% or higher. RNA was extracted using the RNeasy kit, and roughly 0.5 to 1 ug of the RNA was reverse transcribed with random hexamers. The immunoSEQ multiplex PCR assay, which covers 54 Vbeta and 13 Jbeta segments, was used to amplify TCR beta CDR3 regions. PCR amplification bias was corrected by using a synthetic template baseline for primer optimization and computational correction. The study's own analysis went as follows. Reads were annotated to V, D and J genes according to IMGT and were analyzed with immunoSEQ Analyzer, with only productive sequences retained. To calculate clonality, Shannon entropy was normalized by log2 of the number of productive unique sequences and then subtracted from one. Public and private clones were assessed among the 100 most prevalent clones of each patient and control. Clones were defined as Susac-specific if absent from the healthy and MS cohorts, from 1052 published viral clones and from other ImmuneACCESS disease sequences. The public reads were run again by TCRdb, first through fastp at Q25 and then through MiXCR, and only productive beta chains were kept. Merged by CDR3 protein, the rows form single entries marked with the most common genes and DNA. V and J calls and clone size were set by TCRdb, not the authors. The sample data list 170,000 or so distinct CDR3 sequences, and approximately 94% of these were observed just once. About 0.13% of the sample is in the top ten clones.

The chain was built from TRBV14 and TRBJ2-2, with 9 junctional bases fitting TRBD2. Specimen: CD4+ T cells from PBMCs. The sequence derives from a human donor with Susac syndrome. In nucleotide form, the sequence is TGTGCCAGCAGCCTCCTAGCGGGGACCACCGGGGAGCTGTTTTTT. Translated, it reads CASSLLAGTTGELFF.